Listed here are 15 T cell receptor beta chains from one sample, sequenced in a study of T cell repertoires in cytomegalovirus infection. TCRdb ran MiXCR on the reads and lists one entry per CDR3 protein. The table includes 200,000 to 250,000 distinct CDR3 sequences, 22% detected once. Sequencing used CD8+ T cells from PBMCs. The receptors here all came from a human donor in good health (CMV status not recorded). Some clones in this sample may be carry-over from other donors' samples.

This chain uses TRBV19 with TRBJ2-7; D unclear. Trimming cost V 3 bases and J 5 bases, with 14 bases left between them. CDR1 and CDR2 from the germline V gene are LNHDA and SQIVND (reference sequence). CDR3 length: 14 amino acids. Here the CDR3 reads CASSMWDGVDEQYF. As DNA, the CDR3 is TGTGCCAGTAGTATGTGGGATGGCGTGGACGAGCAGTACTTC.

This clonotype was detected only a few times. The chain couples TRBV12-3 or TRBV12-4 to TRBJ2-1; a weak D match, TRBD2 (7 bases). The CDR3 contains 10 residues. With 8 bases removed from V and 9 bases from J, the gap between germline ends came to 8 bases. CDR3 bases: TGTGCCAGCCGGGGGGCTGAGCAGTTCTTC. Translated: CASRGAEQFF.

The chain has TRBV6-6 and TRBJ1-2; D unclear. Germline CDR1 MNHNY, CDR2 SVGAGI (reference sequence). This CDR3 region has 16 residues. The V end was cut by 6 bases, the J end by 6 bases, with 23 bases between. Here the CDR3 reads CASREFSEAAEDGYTF. CDR3 DNA sequence: TGTGCCAGCAGGGAATTTTCCGAGGCGGCCGAGGATGGCTACACCTTC.

Concerning this clonotype: A much more abundant neighbour one base away suggests this may be a read error. The V call is TRBV7-9, the J call TRBJ2-4; TRBD1 might be the D (5 bases). V lost 5 bases and J lost 0, with 14 bases in between. Germline lookup yields CDR1 SEHNR and CDR2 FQNEAQ (reference sequence). CDR3 length: 16 amino acids. The CDR3 DNA follows: TGTGCCAGCAGCACCTGGACAAACGAAGCCAAAAACATTCAGTACTTC. It codes for CASSTWTNEAKNIQYF.

The chain carries TRBV2 and TRBJ2-7, with D possibly TRBD2 on 5 matching bases. The CDR3 sequence is 13 residues long. Germline V gene lookup returns CDR1 SNHLY and CDR2 FYNNEI. The V end lost 5 bases, the J end lost 2 bases, and 10 bases lay between the germline ends. The CDR3 spells CASSPSPAYEQYF. DNA for the CDR3: TGTGCCAGCAGTCCTAGCCCTGCCTACGAGCAGTACTTC.

This clonotype was recorded a few times. The J gene is TRBJ1-3, the V gene TRBV7-9; D remains unclear. CDR1 is SEHNR, CDR2 FQNEAQ, per germline (reference sequence). The CDR3 loop spans 15 amino acids. Trimming pared 4 bases from V and 0 bases from J, leaving 10 bases between. This CDR3 is CASSSGPNSGNTIYF. CDR3 in DNA: TGTGCCAGCAGCTCCGGACCGAACTCTGGAAACACCATATATTTT.

About this clonotype: The conserved phenylalanine or tryptophan is not found at the CDR3 terminus, so this likely reflects a read error. The rearrangement links TRBV14 to TRBJ1-1; possibly TRBD1 for D (6 bases). The V gene's germline CDR1 is SGHDN and CDR2 FVKESK. V was shortened by 0 bases and J by 2 bases, with 10 bases between the two germline ends. The CDR3 consists of 15 residues. CDR3 nucleotides: TGTGCCAGCAGCCAAGAGGCAGGGGCAAACACTGAAGCTTTCCTT. As protein: CASSQEAGANTEAFL.

The chain uses TRBV5-4 and TRBJ1-5, with TRBD1 as a possible D gene (6 bases). The CDR3 is made up of 16 amino acids. In germline, CDR1 is SGHNT, CDR2 YYREEE (reference sequence). The germline V and J ends were trimmed by 0 bases and 0 bases, with 10 bases remaining between them. CDR3 in amino acids: CASSLGGPYSNQPQHF. The CDR3 DNA follows: TGTGCCAGCAGCTTGGGGGGGCCCTATAGCAATCAGCCCCAGCATTTT.

In this sample, this clonotype turned up many times. V usage is TRBV12-3 or TRBV12-4 and J usage is TRBJ2-2; D is uncertain. The CDR3 has 13 amino acids. V lost 5 bases to trimming and J lost 6 bases, with 10 bases between them. The CDR3 is CASSPSIAGELFF. The CDR3 nucleotides read TGTGCCAGCAGTCCAAGTATCGCCGGGGAGCTGTTTTTT.

With regard to this clonotype: An end of the junction differs from the germline gene, which may be a read error. V is TRBV5-3 and J is TRBJ2-2; 7 bases line up with TRBD1. TRBV5-3 is filed as an ORF, its function uncertain. The CDR3 extends over 14 amino acids. CDR3 in amino acids: CASSWTGPTGELLF. CDR3 nucleotide sequence: TGTGCCAGCAGCTGGACAGGACCTACCGGGGAGCTGCTTTTT.

This clonotype was picked up many times. V usage is TRBV28 and J usage is TRBJ1-2; TRBD1 aligns across 8 bases. Trimming took 4 bases from V and 2 from J; bases not matched to a gene: 12. This CDR3 has 17 residues. Germline V gene data show CDR1 as MDHEN and CDR2 as SYDVKM. The chain's CDR3 is CASSSSPGQGVNYGYTF. CDR3 coding DNA: TGTGCCAGCAGTTCATCACCCGGACAGGGCGTGAACTATGGCTACACCTTC.

This clonotype qualifies as medium-sized. V and J are TRBV7-2 and TRBJ2-1; 8 nucleotides match TRBD2. J was trimmed by 7 bases and V by 3 bases; bases with no gene match: 5. Looked up from germline, CDR1 is SGHTA and CDR2 is FQGNSA. There are 14 residues in the CDR3. CDR3 sequence: CASSFSGGGNEQFF. The CDR3 nucleotides are TGTGCCAGCAGCTTCAGCGGGGGCGGGAATGAGCAGTTCTTC.

The chain uses TRBV4-1 and TRBJ2-7; D is uncertain. Germline lookup yields CDR1 MGHRA and CDR2 YSYEKL. V gave up 2 bases and J gave up 4 bases, with 9 bases separating them. The CDR3 is made up of 13 amino acids. CDR3 residues: CASSQSLNYEQYF. Here the CDR3 DNA reads TGCGCCAGCAGCCAATCCCTTAATTACGAGCAGTACTTC.

This chain links TRBV28 with TRBJ2-5; the D gene could be TRBD1 or TRBD2 (5 bases each). Per the germline V gene, CDR1 is MDHEN and CDR2 is SYDVKM. The CDR3 extends over 19 amino acids. Trimming cost V 1 base and J 5 bases, with 26 bases left between them. Here the CDR3 DNA reads TGTGCCAGCAGTTTATTCCTAAAATCCCCCGGGACCCCCGGGGAGACCCAGTACTTC. Protein: CASSLFLKSPGTPGETQYF.

This clonotype was counted at least ten times. The chain recombines TRBV7-6 with TRBJ2-5; unclear D gene. V lost 5 bases and J lost 3, with 13 bases in between. Germline V lookup: CDR1 SGHVS, CDR2 FNYEAQ. There are 14 residues in the CDR3. The CDR3 nucleotides read TGTGCCAGCAGCCGTAACCTCGTAGAAGAGACCCAGTACTTC. Protein: CASSRNLVEETQYF.